These 14 T cell receptor beta chains originate from one sample sequenced in a study of CD8+ T cells in alopecia areata. cDNA reverse transcribed from extracted RNA served as the sequencing template. The table came from immunoSEQ multiplex PCR; TCRdb's copy has only in-frame clones and leaves some out. The profile shows some 200,000 clones, roughly three fifths of them singletons. The sample consisted of CD8+ T cells sorted from blood. The receptors were gathered from a human donor in good health.

V gene TRBV4-1 combines with J gene TRBJ1-1, with D possibly matching TRBD1 (5 bases). Germline V gene sequence: CDR1 MGHRA, CDR2 YSYEKL. V was pared by 3 bases and J by 5 bases, with 19 bases between. This CDR3 region has 16 residues. The CDR3 protein is CASSQEPGNSGTEAFF. CDR3 DNA: TGCGCCAGCAGCCAGGAGCCGGGTAACTCAGGGACTGAAGCTTTCTTT.

The chain recombines TRBV27 with TRBJ1-1; 9 positions agree with TRBD1. V was pared by 0 bases and J by 8 bases, with 7 bases of the junction left unmatched. The CDR3 length is 15 residues. Germline CDR1 reads MNHEY; CDR2 reads SMNVEV (reference sequence). As DNA, the CDR3 is TGTGCCAGCAGTTTATCGGCCGGGACAGGGATGGAAGCTTTCTTT. It encodes CASSLSAGTGMEAFF.

This clone was seen more than once but under ten times. This chain links TRBV4-1 with TRBJ1-5; no definite D call. CDR3 size: 15 residues. V was trimmed by 3 bases and J by 1 base, leaving 10 bases between them. Per germline, CDR1 MGHRA and CDR2 YSYEKL. The CDR3 bases are TGCGCCAGCAGCCAGTACGGAGGCAGCAATCAGCCCCAGCATTTT. Translated: CASSQYGGSNQPQHF.

V is TRBV27 and J is TRBJ2-7; maybe TRBD1 (5 bases). The CDR3 sequence is 13 residues long. V was cut by 6 bases and J by 2 bases, with 11 bases left in between. CDR1 is MNHEY and CDR2 is SMNVEV in the germline V gene (reference sequence). DNA of the CDR3: TGTGCCAGCAGCCGCGGACACCCCTACGAGCAGTACTTC. Its translation is CASSRGHPYEQYF.

This clone has just a few counts. The rearrangement links TRBV11-2 to TRBJ2-5; D perhaps matches TRBD1 (6 bases). The V gene lost 6 bases and the J gene lost 2 bases, with 10 bases spanning the gap. CDR3 length equals 13 residues. The germline V gene encodes CDR1 SGHAT and CDR2 FQNNGV. The CDR3 DNA follows: TGTGCCAGCAGTGGGACAAGTCAAGAGACCCAGTACTTC. Encoded protein: CASSGTSQETQYF.

This clone has at least ten counts. The rearrangement uses TRBV5-1 and TRBJ2-7; D is undetermined. The CDR3 has 14 residues. Germline V gene lookup returns CDR1 SGHRS and CDR2 YFSETQ. Trimming stripped 4 bases from V and 3 bases from J, with 14 bases between. The CDR3 protein is CASSLDVSGYEQYF. In DNA, the CDR3 is TGCGCCAGCAGCCTGGATGTTTCCGGCTACGAGCAGTACTTC.

This clone showed up just a few times. CDR3 residues: CASSSPARGYSNEQFF. DNA for the CDR3: TGTGCCAGCAGCTCTCCGGCCCGGGGTTATTCCAATGAGCAGTTCTTC. The chain uses TRBV7-8 and TRBJ2-1; TRBD2 might be the D (5 bases). This CDR3 contains 16 residues. Germline assignment: CDR1 SGHVS and CDR2 FQNEAQ. V lost 4 bases and J 6 bases, leaving 19 bases between the germline ends.

This clone was detected only once. V usage is TRBV30 and J usage is TRBJ2-7; possibly TRBD1 or TRBD2 for D (5 bases each). With 4 bases removed from V and 0 bases from J, the gap between germline ends came to 13 bases. CDR3 length: 14 amino acids. In germline, CDR1 is GTSNPN, CDR2 SVGIG (reference sequence). The CDR3 DNA follows: TGTGCCTGGACCCCGGGACGGAGCTCCTACGAGCAGTACTTC. Translation gives CAWTPGRSSYEQYF.

This clone has just a few counts. The chain recombines TRBV27 with TRBJ2-2, with a possible D match to TRBD2 (5 bases). The V end lost 6 bases, the J end lost 0 bases, and 11 bases lay between the germline ends. Germline CDR1 MNHEY, CDR2 SMNVEV (reference sequence). CDR3 length: 15 residues. CDR3 residues: CASSGELTNTGELFF. CDR3 DNA sequence: TGTGCCAGCAGCGGGGAGCTAACGAACACCGGGGAGCTGTTTTTT.

This sequence joins TRBV7-9 and TRBJ2-3; D not resolved. The V end was cut by 1 base, the J end by 4 bases, with 3 bases between. The CDR3 has 12 amino acids. CDR1 SEHNR and CDR2 FQNEAQ come from the germline V gene (reference sequence). The CDR3 DNA reads as TGTGCCAGCAGCTTAGTGGCAGATACGCAGTATTTT. It codes for CASSLVADTQYF.

This clone has a single count. CDR3 region: CATSRFGTDTQYF. In DNA, the CDR3 is TGTGCCACCAGCAGGTTTGGAACAGATACGCAGTATTTT. The chain joins TRBV15 to TRBJ2-3; no firm D call. V lost 3 bases and J lost 3, with 7 bases in between. This CDR3 has 13 amino acids. From germline, CDR1 is LNHNV and CDR2 YYDKDF (reference sequence).

This chain links TRBV29-1 with TRBJ2-7, with 9 bases aligning to TRBD2. Trimming cost V 6 bases and J 5 bases; bases outside gene matches: 5. Germline loops: CDR1 SQVTM, CDR2 ANQGSEA. The CDR3 runs to 12 residues. The CDR3 is CSVVQRGDEQYF. CDR3 sequence (DNA): TGCAGCGTGGTGCAGCGGGGGGACGAGCAGTACTTC.

About this clone itself: At one end, the junction sequence differs from germline, possibly due to a read error. This chain uses TRBV7-9 with TRBJ2-7; TRBD1 might be the D (6 bases). Germline V lookup: CDR1 SEHNR, CDR2 FQNEAQ (reference sequence). The CDR3 has 11 amino acids. The CDR3 sequence: CASSLGPEQGF. CDR3 DNA sequence: TGTGCCAGCAGCTTAGGACCGGAACAGGGTTTC.

The gene calls are TRBV9 and TRBJ1-5, with TRBD1 matching 10 bases. This CDR3 is 15 amino acids long. Per the germline V gene, CDR1 is SGDLS and CDR2 is YYNGEE. V was pared by 3 bases and J by 6 bases, with 6 bases of the junction left unmatched. CDR3: CASSGGQGLGQPQHF. Written as DNA, the CDR3 is TGTGCCAGCAGCGGGGGACAGGGGTTAGGTCAGCCCCAGCATTTT.